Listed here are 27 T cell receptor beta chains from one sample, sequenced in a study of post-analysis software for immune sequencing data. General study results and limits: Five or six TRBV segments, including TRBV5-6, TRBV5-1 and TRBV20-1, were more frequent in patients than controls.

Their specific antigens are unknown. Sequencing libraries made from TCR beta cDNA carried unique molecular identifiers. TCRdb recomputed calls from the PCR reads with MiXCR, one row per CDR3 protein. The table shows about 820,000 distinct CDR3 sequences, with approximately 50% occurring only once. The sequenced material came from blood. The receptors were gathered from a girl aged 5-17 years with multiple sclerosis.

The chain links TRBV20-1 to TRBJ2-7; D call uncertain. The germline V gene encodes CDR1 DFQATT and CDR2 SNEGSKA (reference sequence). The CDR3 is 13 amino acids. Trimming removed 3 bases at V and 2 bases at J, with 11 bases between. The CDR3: CSASSDRAYEQYF. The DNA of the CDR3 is TGCAGTGCTAGCTCGGATAGGGCCTACGAGCAGTACTTC.

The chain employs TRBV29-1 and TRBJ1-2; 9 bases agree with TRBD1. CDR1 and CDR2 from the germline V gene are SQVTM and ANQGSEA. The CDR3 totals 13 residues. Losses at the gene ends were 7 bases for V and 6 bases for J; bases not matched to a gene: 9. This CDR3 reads CSGTGGKRDGYTF. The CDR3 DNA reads TGCAGCGGAACAGGGGGCAAGAGAGATGGCTACACCTTC. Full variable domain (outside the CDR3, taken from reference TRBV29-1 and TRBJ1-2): SAVISQKPSRDICQRGTSLTIQCQVDSQVTMMFWYRQQPGQSLTLIATANQGSEATYESGFVIDKFPISRPNLTFSTLTVSNMSPEDSSIYLCSGTGGKRDGYTFGSGTRLTVV.

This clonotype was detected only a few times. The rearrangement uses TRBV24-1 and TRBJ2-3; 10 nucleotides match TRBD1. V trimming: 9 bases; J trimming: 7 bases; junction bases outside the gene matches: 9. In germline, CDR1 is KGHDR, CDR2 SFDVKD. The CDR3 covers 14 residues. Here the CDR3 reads CATGPGQGSHTQYF. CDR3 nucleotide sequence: TGTGCCACCGGACCGGGACAGGGGAGCCATACGCAGTATTTT.

CDR3 region: CASSRTSGGTQYF. CDR3 nucleotide sequence: TGTGCCAGCAGCCGGACTAGCGGAGGGACCCAGTACTTC. The chain has TRBV7-3 and TRBJ2-7; the match to TRBD2 covers 10 bases. The last part of the DNA fits TRBJ2-5 better; the J call may be wrong. The CDR3 length is 13 residues. Per the germline V gene, CDR1 is SGHTA and CDR2 is FQGTGA.

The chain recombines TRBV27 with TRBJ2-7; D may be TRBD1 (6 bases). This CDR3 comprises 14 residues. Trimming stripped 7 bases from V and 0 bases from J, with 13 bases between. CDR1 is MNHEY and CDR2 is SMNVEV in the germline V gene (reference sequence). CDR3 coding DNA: TGTGCCAGCATTCATGGGACAAGCTCCTACGAGCAGTACTTC. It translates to CASIHGTSSYEQYF.

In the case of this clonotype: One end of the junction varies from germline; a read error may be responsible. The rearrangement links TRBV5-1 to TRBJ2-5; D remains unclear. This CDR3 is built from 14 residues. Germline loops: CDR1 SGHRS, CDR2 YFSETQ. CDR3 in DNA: TGCGCCAGCAGCTTGAGAACTTACCAAGAGACCCGGTACTTC. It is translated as CASSLRTYQETRYF.

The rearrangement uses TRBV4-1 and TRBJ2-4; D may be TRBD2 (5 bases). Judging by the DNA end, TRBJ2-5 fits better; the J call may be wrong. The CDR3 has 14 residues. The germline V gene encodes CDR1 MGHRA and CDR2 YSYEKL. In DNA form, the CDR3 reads TGCGCCAGCAGCCAGATTGGATCGGGGGAGACCCAGTACTTC. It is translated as CASSQIGSGETQYF.

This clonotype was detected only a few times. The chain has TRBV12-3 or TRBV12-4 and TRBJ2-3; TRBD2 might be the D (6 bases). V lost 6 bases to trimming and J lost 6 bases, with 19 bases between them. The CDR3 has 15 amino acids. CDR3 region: CASSQGLAIHDTQYF. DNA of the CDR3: TGTGCCAGCAGCCAAGGGCTAGCGATTCACGATACGCAGTATTTT.

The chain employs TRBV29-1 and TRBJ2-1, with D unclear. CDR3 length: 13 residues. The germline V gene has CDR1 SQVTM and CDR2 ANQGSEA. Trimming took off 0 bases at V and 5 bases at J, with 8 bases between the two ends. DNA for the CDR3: TGCAGCGTTGAAGAGAGGCGAAACAATGAGCAGTTCTTC. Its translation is CSVEERRNNEQFF.

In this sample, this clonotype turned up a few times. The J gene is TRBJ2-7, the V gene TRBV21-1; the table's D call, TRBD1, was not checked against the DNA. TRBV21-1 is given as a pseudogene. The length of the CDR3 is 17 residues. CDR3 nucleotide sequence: TGTGCCAGCTTCCGACAGGGGACCCAATTCAACTCCTACGAGCAGTACTTC. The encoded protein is CASFRQGTQFNSYEQYF.

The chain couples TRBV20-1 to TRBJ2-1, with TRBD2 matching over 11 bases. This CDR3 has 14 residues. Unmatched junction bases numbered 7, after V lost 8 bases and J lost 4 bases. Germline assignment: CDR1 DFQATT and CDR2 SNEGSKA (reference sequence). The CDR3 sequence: CSSNLAGGYNEQFF. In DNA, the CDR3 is TGCAGTTCGAATCTAGCGGGGGGTTACAATGAGCAGTTCTTC.

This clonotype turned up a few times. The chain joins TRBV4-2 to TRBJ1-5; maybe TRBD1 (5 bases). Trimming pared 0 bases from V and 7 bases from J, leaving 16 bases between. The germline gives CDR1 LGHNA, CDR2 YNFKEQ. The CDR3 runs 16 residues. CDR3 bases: TGTGCCAGCAGCCAAGAAAGGGGCGGAGGGCCCCAGCCCCAGCATTTT. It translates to CASSQERGGGPQPQHF.

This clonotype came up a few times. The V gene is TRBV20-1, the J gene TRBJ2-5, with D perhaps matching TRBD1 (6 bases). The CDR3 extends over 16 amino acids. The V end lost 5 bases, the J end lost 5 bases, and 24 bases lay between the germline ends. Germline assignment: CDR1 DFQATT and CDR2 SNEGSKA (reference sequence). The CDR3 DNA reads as TGCAGTGCTCCAAGCCCGGGACATGAAGGTTGGGAGACCCAGTACTTC. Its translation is CSAPSPGHEGWETQYF.

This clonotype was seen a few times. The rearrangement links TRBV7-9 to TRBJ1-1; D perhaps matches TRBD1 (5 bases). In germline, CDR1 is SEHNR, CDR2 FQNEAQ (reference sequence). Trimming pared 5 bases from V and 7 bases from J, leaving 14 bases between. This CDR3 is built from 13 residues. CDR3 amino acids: CASSRTVQGEAFF. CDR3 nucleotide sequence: TGTGCCAGCAGCCGAACTGTGCAGGGTGAAGCTTTCTTT.

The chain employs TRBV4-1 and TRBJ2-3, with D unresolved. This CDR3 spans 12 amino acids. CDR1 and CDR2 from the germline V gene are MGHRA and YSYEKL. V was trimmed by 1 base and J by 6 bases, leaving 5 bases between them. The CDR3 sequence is CASSQAADTQYF. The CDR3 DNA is TGCGCCAGCAGCCAAGCGGCCGATACGCAGTATTTT.

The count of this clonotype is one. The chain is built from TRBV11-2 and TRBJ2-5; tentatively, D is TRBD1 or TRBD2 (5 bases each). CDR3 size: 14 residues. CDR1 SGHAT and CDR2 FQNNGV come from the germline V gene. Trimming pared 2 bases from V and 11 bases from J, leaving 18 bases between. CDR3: CASSLLRGWWEQYF. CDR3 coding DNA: TGTGCCAGCAGCTTACTAAGGGGATGGTGGGAGCAGTACTTC.

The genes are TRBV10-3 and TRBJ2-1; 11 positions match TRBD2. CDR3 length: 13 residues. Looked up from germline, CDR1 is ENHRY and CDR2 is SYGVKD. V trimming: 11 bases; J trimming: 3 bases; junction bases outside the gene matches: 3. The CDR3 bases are TGTGCCCTCGGGACTAGCGGCTACAATGAGCAGTTCTTC. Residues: CALGTSGYNEQFF.

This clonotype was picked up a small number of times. In DNA, the CDR3 is TGTGCCAGCAGTTTCGGAGGGCGGGCTGAAGCTTTCTTT. It is translated as CASSFGGRAEAFF. V usage is TRBV12-3 or TRBV12-4 and J usage is TRBJ1-1; the D is unclear. V lost 3 bases, J lost 6 bases, and 11 bases lay in between. CDR3 size: 13 residues.

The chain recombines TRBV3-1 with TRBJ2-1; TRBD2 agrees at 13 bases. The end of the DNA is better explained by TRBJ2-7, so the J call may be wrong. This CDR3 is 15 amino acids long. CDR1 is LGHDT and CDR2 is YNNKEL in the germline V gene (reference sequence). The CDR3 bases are TGTGCCAGCAGCCTTAGGACTAGCGGGGGTAATGAGCAGTACTTC. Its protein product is CASSLRTSGGNEQYF.

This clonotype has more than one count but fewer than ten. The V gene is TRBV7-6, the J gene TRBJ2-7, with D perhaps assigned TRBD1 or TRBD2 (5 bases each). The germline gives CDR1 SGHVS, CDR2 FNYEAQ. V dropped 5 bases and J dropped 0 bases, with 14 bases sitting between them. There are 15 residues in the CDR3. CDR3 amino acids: CASSTIRGVSYEQYF. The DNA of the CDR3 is TGTGCCAGCAGCACGATAAGGGGAGTCTCCTACGAGCAGTACTTC.

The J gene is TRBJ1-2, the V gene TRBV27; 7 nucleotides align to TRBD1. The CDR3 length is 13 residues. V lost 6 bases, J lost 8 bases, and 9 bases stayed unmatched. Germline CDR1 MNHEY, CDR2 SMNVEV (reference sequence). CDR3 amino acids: CASRPVTGWGYTF. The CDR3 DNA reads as TGTGCCAGCAGACCCGTGACAGGGTGGGGCTACACCTTC.

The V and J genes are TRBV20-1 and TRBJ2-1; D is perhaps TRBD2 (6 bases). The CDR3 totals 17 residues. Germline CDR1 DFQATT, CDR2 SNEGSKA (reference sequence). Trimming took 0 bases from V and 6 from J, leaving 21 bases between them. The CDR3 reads CSARDPIRETLGNEQFF. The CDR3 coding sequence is TGCAGTGCTAGAGATCCGATACGGGAGACTCTGGGCAATGAGCAGTTCTTC.

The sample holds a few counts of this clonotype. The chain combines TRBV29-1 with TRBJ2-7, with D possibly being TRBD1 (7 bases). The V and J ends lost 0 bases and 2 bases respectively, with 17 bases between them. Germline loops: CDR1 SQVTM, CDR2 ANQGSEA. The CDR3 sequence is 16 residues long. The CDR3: CSVEDRAGGLTYEQYF. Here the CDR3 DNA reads TGCAGCGTTGAAGATCGGGCAGGGGGGTTGACCTACGAGCAGTACTTC.

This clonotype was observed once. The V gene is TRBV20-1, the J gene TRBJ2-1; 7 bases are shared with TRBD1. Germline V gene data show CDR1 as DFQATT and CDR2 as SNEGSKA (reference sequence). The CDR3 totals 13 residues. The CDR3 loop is CSRPGQHYNEQFF. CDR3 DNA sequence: TGCAGCCGCCCGGGACAGCACTACAATGAGCAGTTCTTC.

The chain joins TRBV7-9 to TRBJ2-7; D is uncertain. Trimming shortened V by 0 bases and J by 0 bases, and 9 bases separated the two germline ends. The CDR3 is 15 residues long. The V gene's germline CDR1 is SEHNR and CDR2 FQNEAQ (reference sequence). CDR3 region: CASSLARPSSYEQYF. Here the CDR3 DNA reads TGTGCCAGCAGCTTAGCGAGGCCTAGCTCCTACGAGCAGTACTTC.

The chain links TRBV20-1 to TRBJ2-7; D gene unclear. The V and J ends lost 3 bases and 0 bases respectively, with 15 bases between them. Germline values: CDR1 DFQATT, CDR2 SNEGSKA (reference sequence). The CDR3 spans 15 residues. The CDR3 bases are TGCAGTGCTAGTCTGGTGGGCACGAGCTCCTACGAGCAGTACTTC. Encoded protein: CSASLVGTSSYEQYF.

The CDR3 nucleotides read TGTGCCAGCAGTGAAACCCAGACAGGGCTGTTCGGTACGCAGTATTTT. Protein product: CASSETQTGLFGTQYF. The chain has TRBV6-1 and TRBJ2-3; the match to TRBD1 covers 7 bases. V shed 2 bases and J 8 bases; nucleotides not matched to a gene: 13. The CDR3 consists of 16 residues. The germline V gene has CDR1 MNHNS and CDR2 SASEGT.